The T cell receptor beta chain under discussion was sequenced for a study of T-cell reconstitution after alpha-beta-depleted transplantation in children. This clonotype was found many times. Unique molecular identifiers were built into the TCRbeta library. TCRdb passed the PCR reads through MiXCR, listing each CDR3 protein once. Among hundreds of thousands of distinct CDR3 sequences listed, approximately 12% were seen once. From germline, CDR1 is SGHTA and CDR2 FQGNSA. The V and J ends lost 4 bases and 4 bases respectively, with 13 bases between them. CDR3 length: 14 residues. This sequence originates from a human donor who donated a stem cell graft to a child with acute lymphoblastic leukemia. The rearrangement joins TRBV7-2 to TRBJ1-2; TRBD1 might be the D (5 bases). The material was PBMCs from the stem cell graft donor, obtained from the stem cell graft. The CDR3 sequence: CASSSSRVSYGYTF. The CDR3 DNA reads as TGTGCCAGCAGCTCCAGCAGGGTATCCTATGGCTACACCTTC.